This TCR beta chain was profiled in a study of T cell changes during pregnancy in multiple sclerosis. Some clones are missing from TCRdb's copy, which holds only in-frame ones; the method was immunoSEQ multiplex PCR. The sample carries some 27,000 clones, roughly 91% recorded once. This TCR was sampled from a female donor with multiple sclerosis, enrolled in a pregnancy study. The starting material was CD4+ T cells from peripheral blood mononuclear cells, obtained after pregnancy.

The CDR3 sequence: CASSPTGNQPQHF. Written as DNA, the CDR3 is TGTGCCAGCTCACCAACTGGCAATCAGCCCCAGCATTTT. V gene TRBV18 combines with J gene TRBJ1-5, with D uncertain. V was cut by 2 bases and J by 2 bases, with 4 bases left in between. Per germline, CDR1 KGHSH and CDR2 LQKENI. The CDR3 length is 13 residues.